The 11 T cell receptor beta chains below come from one sample, sequenced in a study of early T cells in non-severe SARS-CoV-2 infection. TCRdb fed the 5' RACE reads into MiXCR, producing one record per CDR3 protein. This sample carries about 50,000 distinct CDR3 sequences, roughly 16% of them seen once, and the ten largest clones take about 4%. Sequencing used whole blood, obtained at baseline. The receptors stem from an adult who was a healthcare worker with PCR-confirmed SARS-CoV-2 infection or an uninfected control (not recorded which).

The chain recombines TRBV5-1 with TRBJ2-7; 8 bases map to TRBD1. CDR3 length equals 14 residues. The germline V gene encodes CDR1 SGHRS and CDR2 YFSETQ. Unmatched junction bases numbered 5, after V lost 2 bases and J lost 4 bases. This CDR3 is CASSLQGVSYEQYF. Written as DNA, the CDR3 is TGCGCCAGCAGCTTACAGGGGGTTTCTTACGAGCAGTACTTC.

The table lists this clonotype with many counts. The chain couples TRBV10-2 to TRBJ2-1, with 11 positions matching TRBD2. The germline CDR1 and CDR2 sequences are WSHSY and SAAADI. V lost 6 bases, J lost 7 bases, and 8 bases stayed unmatched. The CDR3 is 15 amino acids. The CDR3 loop reads CASSDLAGGSNEQFF. The CDR3 nucleotides read TGCGCCAGCAGCGATCTAGCGGGAGGTAGTAATGAGCAGTTCTTC.

This clonotype has a count of ten or more. The chain links TRBV7-2 to TRBJ1-6; no definite D call. The V gene's germline CDR1 is SGHTA and CDR2 FQGNSA. Trimming cost V 5 bases and J 0 bases, with 8 bases left between them. The CDR3 runs to 15 residues. CDR3 sequence (DNA): TGTGCCAGCAGCCGTCGTAGCTCCTATAATTCACCCCTCCACTTT. Its translation: CASSRRSSYNSPLHF. Supplemented by reference TRBV7-2 and TRBJ1-6, the full variable domain reads GAGVSQSPSNKVTEKGKDVELRCDPISGHTALYWYRQSLGQGLEFLIYFQGNSAPDKSGLPSDRFSAERTGGSVSTLTIQRTQQEDSAVYLCASSRRSSYNSPLHFGNGTRLTVT.

As DNA, the CDR3 is TGTGCCAGTAGTATTGGGACAGGGGTCGAGCAGTACTTC. It yields the protein CASSIGTGVEQYF. The chain has TRBV19 and TRBJ2-7; 10 nucleotides align to TRBD1. Germline V gene sequence: CDR1 LNHDA, CDR2 SQIVND (reference sequence). Germline trimming cut 3 bases from V and 6 bases from J; bases unmatched to any gene: 2. This CDR3 comprises 13 residues.

The CDR3 reads CASSPLSYEQYF. For the CDR3, the DNA is TGTGCCAGCAGCCCCCTCTCCTACGAGCAGTACTTC. The chain has TRBV13 and TRBJ2-7; D gene ambiguous. Germline V gives CDR1 PRHDT, CDR2 FYEKMQ (reference sequence). This CDR3 is built from 12 residues. Deletions cut 5 bases from V and 0 bases from J, with 5 bases between.

V usage is TRBV5-6 and J usage is TRBJ2-1; no clear D gene. Deletions cut 4 bases from V and 2 bases from J, with 7 bases between. The CDR3 contains 13 residues. CDR1 is SGHDT, CDR2 YYEEEE, per germline. CDR3: CASSIVTYNEQFF. CDR3 DNA sequence: TGTGCCAGCAGCATCGTAACCTACAATGAGCAGTTCTTC.

This clonotype was observed a few times. The chain couples TRBV3-1 to TRBJ2-6; D is undetermined. CDR1 and CDR2 from the germline V gene are LGHDT and YNNKEL (reference sequence). This CDR3 has 13 amino acids. The V end was cut by 4 bases, the J end by 8 bases, with 9 bases between. CDR3 loop: CASSRAGTNVLTF. Here the CDR3 DNA reads TGTGCCAGCAGCCGAGCAGGAACCAACGTCCTGACTTTC.

This clonotype has just a few counts. The chain joins TRBV28 to TRBJ2-2, with 7 bases identical to TRBD2. J lost 6 bases, V lost 8 bases, and 6 bases had no gene match. The CDR3 length is 13 residues. The germline V gene has CDR1 MDHEN and CDR2 SYDVKM. CDR3 nucleotides: TGTGCCAGCCGCCGGGGGGAGTCCGGGGAGCTGTTTTTT. Its translation: CASRRGESGELFF.

The table lists this clonotype with many counts. This chain joins TRBV30 and TRBJ2-1; D is uncertain. With 0 bases removed from V and 4 bases from J, the gap between germline ends came to 7 bases. The CDR3 loop spans 13 amino acids. Germline lookup yields CDR1 GTSNPN and CDR2 SVGIG (reference sequence). The CDR3 loop reads CAWSVWGYNEQFF. CDR3 sequence (DNA): TGTGCCTGGAGTGTTTGGGGATACAATGAGCAGTTCTTC.

There are many counts of this clonotype. V and J are TRBV6-6 and TRBJ1-2, with D maybe TRBD1 (5 bases). The ends were cut back, 10 bases at V and 4 bases at J, with 19 bases in the middle. Germline V gene lookup returns CDR1 MNHNY and CDR2 SVGAGI (reference sequence). The CDR3 extends over 14 amino acids. The CDR3 coding sequence is TGTGCCACGGAGCGGGAGGGGATAGGCTATGGCTACACCTTC. The encoded protein is CATEREGIGYGYTF.

The chain couples TRBV7-8 to TRBJ2-2; tentatively, D is TRBD1 (5 bases). With 3 bases removed from V and 0 bases from J, the gap between germline ends came to 8 bases. Germline loops: CDR1 SGHVS, CDR2 FQNEAQ. This CDR3 spans 15 amino acids. This CDR3 is CASSFVGPNTGELFF. CDR3 bases: TGTGCCAGCAGCTTTGTGGGGCCGAACACCGGGGAGCTGTTTTTT.